The 7 T cell receptor beta chains below were found in one sample sequenced in a study of Graves' ophthalmopathy and Graves' hyperthyroidism. Amplifying from RNA transcripts, the study obtained TCR beta CDR3 regions. HTBI primers served in a first-round RT-PCR, which a second-round multiplex PCR followed. One entry per CDR3 protein results from TCRdb running MiXCR on the multiplex PCR reads. Among more than 300,000 distinct CDR3 sequences listed, 15% were seen once. Sequencing input: peripheral blood. These TCRs come from a woman aged 18-35 years with stable Graves' hyperthyroidism.

This clonotype was seen more than once but under ten times. The rearrangement joins TRBV6-5 to TRBJ2-5, with 7 bases identical to TRBD1. The length of the CDR3 is 15 residues. Germline V gene sequence: CDR1 MNHEY, CDR2 SVGAGI. J was trimmed by 5 bases and V by 0 bases; bases with no gene match: 6. The CDR3 nucleotides are TGTGCCAGCAGTTACTCTGACAGGGTTTGGGAGACCCAGTACTTC. It codes for CASSYSDRVWETQYF.

This clonotype was observed many times. The gene calls are TRBV20-1 and TRBJ1-3, with 9 bases that match TRBD1. Germline trimming cut 1 base from V and 2 bases from J; bases unmatched to any gene: 3. The CDR3 extends over 15 amino acids. Germline V gene lookup returns CDR1 DFQATT and CDR2 SNEGSKA (reference sequence). CDR3 coding DNA: TGCAGTGCTAGAGGAACAGGGGGCCCTGGAAACACCATATATTTT. This gives the protein CSARGTGGPGNTIYF.

At least ten counts were recorded for this clonotype. For the CDR3, the DNA is TGCAGTGCTAGAGAACAGGAGGACTATGGCTACACCTTC. Translation gives CSAREQEDYGYTF. The rearrangement links TRBV20-1 to TRBJ1-2, with D possibly matching TRBD1 (5 bases). The germline V gene has CDR1 DFQATT and CDR2 SNEGSKA (reference sequence). V dropped 0 bases and J dropped 3 bases, with 8 bases sitting between them. This CDR3 region has 13 residues.

This clonotype showed up just a few times. The V gene is TRBV19, the J gene TRBJ2-5, with 8 bases that match TRBD2. The CDR3 covers 14 residues. The germline CDR1 and CDR2 sequences are LNHDA and SQIVND (reference sequence). With V trimmed by 6 bases and J by 4 bases, 7 bases remained unmatched. Here the CDR3 DNA reads TGTGCCAGTAGCCAAGGAGCGGGGGTAGAGACCCAGTACTTC. Translation: CASSQGAGVETQYF.

The rearrangement joins TRBV7-9 to TRBJ2-2; maybe TRBD2 (5 bases). Per germline, CDR1 SEHNR and CDR2 FQNEAQ (reference sequence). Trimming removed 5 bases from V and 3 bases from J, with 10 bases in between. This CDR3 spans 14 amino acids. CDR3 region: CASSPPGYTGELFF. As DNA, the CDR3 is TGTGCCAGCAGCCCCCCGGGGTACACCGGGGAGCTGTTTTTT.

The gene calls are TRBV28 and TRBJ1-5; D call uncertain. The CDR3 is 14 amino acids. Germline V gives CDR1 MDHEN, CDR2 SYDVKM. The V gene lost 2 bases and the J gene lost 7 bases, with 12 bases spanning the gap. This CDR3 is CASSLLTRTQPQHF. DNA of the CDR3: TGTGCCAGCAGTTTACTCACTCGGACCCAGCCCCAGCATTTT.

This chain connects TRBV19 to TRBJ1-2; perhaps TRBD1 as D (5 bases). Germline V gives CDR1 LNHDA, CDR2 SQIVND (reference sequence). CDR3 size: 14 residues. V gave up 7 bases and J gave up 8 bases, with 20 bases separating them. CDR3 bases: TGTGCCAGTACCTTATCGTTGCGGGACGCCGGCTACACCTTC. Residues: CASTLSLRDAGYTF.